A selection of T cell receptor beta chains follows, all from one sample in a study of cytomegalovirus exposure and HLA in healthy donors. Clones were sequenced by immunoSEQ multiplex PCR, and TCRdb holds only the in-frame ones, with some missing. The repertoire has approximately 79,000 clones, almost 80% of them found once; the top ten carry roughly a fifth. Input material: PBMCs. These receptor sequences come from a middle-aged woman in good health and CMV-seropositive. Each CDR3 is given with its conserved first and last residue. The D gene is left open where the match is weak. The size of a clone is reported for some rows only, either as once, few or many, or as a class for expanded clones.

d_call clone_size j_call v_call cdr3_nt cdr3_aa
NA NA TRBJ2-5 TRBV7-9 TGTGCCAGCAGCTCACTAAACAGGATACAAGAGACCCAGTACTTC CASSSLNRIQETQYF
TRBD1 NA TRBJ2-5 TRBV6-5 TGTGCCAGCAGTTACCTCCGACAGGGGGAAGCCCAGTACTTC CASSYLRQGEAQYF
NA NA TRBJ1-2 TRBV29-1 TGCAGCGTTGCGCTGACCACCATGGCGGGGGGCCAAGGAGGCGGCTACACCTTC CSVALTTMAGGQGGGYTF
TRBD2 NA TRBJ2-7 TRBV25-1 TGTGCCAGCATTGAACTCGCGGGAGGGCGCTCCTACGAGCAGTACTTC CASIELAGGRSYEQYF
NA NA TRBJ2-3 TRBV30 TGTGCCTGGAGTCCATACCCCCCCAGGGTGGCTACGCAGTATTTT CAWSPYPPRVATQYF
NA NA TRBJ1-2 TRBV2 TGTGCCAGCAGCACAGGGCAGAACTATGGCTACACCTTC CASSTGQNYGYTF
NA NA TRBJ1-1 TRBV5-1 TGCGCCAGCACCCCCGGAGGTTCAAACACTGAAGCTTTCTTT CASTPGGSNTEAFF
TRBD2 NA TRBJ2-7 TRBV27 TGTGCCAGCAGTACACGGACTAGCGGGAGTAACTCCTACGAGCAGTACTTC CASSTRTSGSNSYEQYF
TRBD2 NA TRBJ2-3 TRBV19 TGTGCCAGTAGTATAGGGTCTTTACGGGAGGCCAGGCGGGATACGCAGTATTTT CASSIGSLREARRDTQYF
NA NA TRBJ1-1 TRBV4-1 TGCGCCAGCAGCTTCGATGGTACAAACACTGAAGCTTTCTTT CASSFDGTNTEAFF
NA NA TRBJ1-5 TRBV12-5 TGTGCTAGTGGTCGACAACTAGATAGCAATCAGCCCCAGCATTTT CASGRQLDSNQPQHF
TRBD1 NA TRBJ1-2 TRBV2 TGTGCCAGCACCGCTACAGGGGGCTGGGGCTACACCTTC CASTATGGWGYTF
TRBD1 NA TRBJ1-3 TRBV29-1 TGCAGCGTGAAGGGACAGGGCTCTGGAAACACCATATATTTT CSVKGQGSGNTIYF
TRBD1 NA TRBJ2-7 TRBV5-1 TGCGCCAGCAGCTGGACAGGGTCCACCTACGAGCAGTACTTC CASSWTGSTYEQYF
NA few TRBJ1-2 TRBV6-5 TGTGCCAGCAGTTCTCCTGGGGGGGTACGAAACTATGGCTACACCTTC CASSSPGGVRNYGYTF
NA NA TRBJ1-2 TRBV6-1 TGTGCCAGCAGTGAAAGGCGGGGCGTCCACTATGGCTACACCTTC CASSERRGVHYGYTF
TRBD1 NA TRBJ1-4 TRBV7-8 TGTGCCAGCAGCACGCCCGGGACAGGGAATGAAAAACTGTTTTTT CASSTPGTGNEKLFF
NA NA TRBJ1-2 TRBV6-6 TGTGCCACCAACCAGGGGTCTGGCTACACCTTC CATNQGSGYTF
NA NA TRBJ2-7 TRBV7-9 TGTGCCAGCAGCTTAGGGGGGGATCCCTACGAGCAGTACTTC CASSLGGDPYEQYF
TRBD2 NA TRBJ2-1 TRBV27 TGTGCCAGCAGACAAACCGGGACTAGCGTAAATACCTACCACAATGAGCAGTTCTTC CASRQTGTSVNTYHNEQFF
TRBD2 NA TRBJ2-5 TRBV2 TGTGCCAGCATTCGGGGGGGGGCTTCGGAGACCCAGTACTTC CASIRGGASETQYF
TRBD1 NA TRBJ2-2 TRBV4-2 TGTGCCAGCAGCCAAGGATCCGGACAGGGAGACACCGGGGAGCTGTTTTTT CASSQGSGQGDTGELFF
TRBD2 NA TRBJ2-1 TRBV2 TGTGCCAGCAGTGAAGCCAGCGGGGGGCCGGATGAGCAGTTCTTC CASSEASGGPDEQFF
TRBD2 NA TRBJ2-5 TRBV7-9 TGTGCCAGCAGCCACAGCGGGAATCGAGAGACCCAGTACTTC CASSHSGNRETQYF
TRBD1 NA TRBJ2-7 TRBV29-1 TGCAGCGTTAAGACAGGGGCGAACGAGCAGTACTTC CSVKTGANEQYF
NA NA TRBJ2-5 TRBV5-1 TGCGCCAGCAGCTTGGGGGCGCCACAAGAGACCCAGTACTTC CASSLGAPQETQYF
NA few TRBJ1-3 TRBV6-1 TGTGCCAGCAGTCCCCACTCCGACTCTGGAAACACCATATATTTT CASSPHSDSGNTIYF
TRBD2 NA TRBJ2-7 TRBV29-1 TGCAGCGTTGAAGATGTAGCGGGGCCAGGAATCTACGAGCAGTACTTC CSVEDVAGPGIYEQYF
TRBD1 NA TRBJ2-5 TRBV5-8 TGTGCCAGCAGCTTCCACAGGGGTGGGCAAGAGACCCAGTACTTC CASSFHRGGQETQYF
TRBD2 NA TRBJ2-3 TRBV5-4 TGTGCCAGCAGCCCCGGGACTACACGCACAGATACGCAGTATTTT CASSPGTTRTDTQYF
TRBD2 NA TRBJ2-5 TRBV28 TGTGCCAGCAGTCTACTAGCGGGAGGAGGTATCGGGAGAGAGACCCAGTACTTC CASSLLAGGGIGRETQYF
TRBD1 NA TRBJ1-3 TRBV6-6 TGTGCCAGCAACCTACAGGGGACTCCTGGAAACACCATATATTTT CASNLQGTPGNTIYF
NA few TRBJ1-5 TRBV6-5 TGTGCCAGCAGTTATCGTGGCGGCCAGGGGCCCCAGCATTTT CASSYRGGQGPQHF
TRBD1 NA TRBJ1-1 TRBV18 TGTGCCAGCTCCCAGAGGGGACAGGGGGCTTTGAACACTGAAGCTTTCTTT CASSQRGQGALNTEAFF
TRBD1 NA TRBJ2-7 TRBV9 TGTGCCAGCAGCGTAGCTACAGGGGGCAACTACGAGCAGTACTTC CASSVATGGNYEQYF
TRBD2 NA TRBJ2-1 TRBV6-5 TGTGCCAGCAGGGGAGGGACTAGCGGCCACAATGAGCAGTTCTTC CASRGGTSGHNEQFF
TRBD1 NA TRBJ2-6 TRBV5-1 TGCGCCAGCAGCTTGGTTATCGGACAGGGGGCTGCAGGGGCCAACGTCCTGACTTTC CASSLVIGQGAAGANVLTF
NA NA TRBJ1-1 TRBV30 TGTGCCTGGAGCGCAGGGGAAGGAGCTTTCTTT CAWSAGEGAFF
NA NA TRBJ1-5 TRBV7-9 TGTGCCAGCAGCTTAGATCGGCAGCCCCAGCATTTT CASSLDRQPQHF
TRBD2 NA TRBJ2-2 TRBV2 TGTGCCAGCAGCAGGAGAAAAAGCGGGAGTGGCACCGGGGAGCTGTTTTTT CASSRRKSGSGTGELFF
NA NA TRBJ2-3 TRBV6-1 TGTGCCAGCAGTAGAGATCCCCGTAGCACAGATACGCAGTATTTT CASSRDPRSTDTQYF